This T cell receptor (beta chain) is drawn from a study of blood T cells in healthy people across ages. This CDR3 comprises 14 residues. The germline V gene has CDR1 MGHRA and CDR2 YSYEKL. V lost 1 base to trimming and J lost 6 bases; unmatched junction nucleotides: 3. A sample-barcoded 5' primer and a J-beta primer mix were used in a second PCR of roughly 7 to 12 cycles. TCRdb fed the 5' RACE reads into MiXCR, producing one record per CDR3 protein. Altogether 1,300,000 or so distinct CDR3 sequences are present, around 55% being singletons, with the ten largest covering over 6.5%. The donors, aged roughly 6 to 100, were healthy Caucasians from Russia.

The rearrangement links TRBV4-1 to TRBJ2-1; 7 nucleotides match TRBD1. The source material was blood. The sequence was collected from a young man in good health. CDR3: CASSQVGQVNEQFF. Written as DNA, the CDR3 is TGCGCCAGCAGCCAAGTTGGACAGGTCAATGAGCAGTTCTTC.